The next 11 T cell receptor beta chains were all read from a single sample in a study of blood T cell repertoires in COVID-19. Libraries were prepared by immunoSEQ multiplex PCR; TCRdb keeps only in-frame clonotypes and omits some of them. The table has 40,000 to 50,000 clones, about 75% seen once. The sequenced material came from peripheral blood. The receptors stem from a man aged 70-80 years with active or convalescent COVID-19.

Only a few counts were recorded for this clone. The chain has TRBV2 and TRBJ1-3, with D possibly matching TRBD1 (5 bases). The V and J ends lost 6 bases and 0 bases respectively, with 9 bases between them. Looked up from germline, CDR1 is SNHLY and CDR2 is FYNNEI. The CDR3 is 14 amino acids. The DNA of the CDR3 is TGTGCCAGCAGCACAGGATACTCTGGAAACACCATATATTTT. It yields the protein CASSTGYSGNTIYF.

J is TRBJ2-7 and V is TRBV5-4; 7 bases align to TRBD2. The CDR3 totals 14 residues. Germline lookup yields CDR1 SGHNT and CDR2 YYREEE (reference sequence). Trimming at V came to 1 base and at J to 5 bases, leaving 6 bases not matched to a gene. The CDR3, as DNA: TGTGCCAGCAGCTTGAAAGGGGCGGGGGACGAGCAGTACTTC. Translating it yields CASSLKGAGDEQYF. Filled out from reference TRBV5-4 and TRBJ2-7, the complete variable domain reads ETGVTQSPTHLIKTRGQQVTLRCSSQSGHNTVSWYQQALGQGPQFIFQYYREEENGRGNFPPRFSGLQFPNYSSELNVNALELDDSALYLCASSLKGAGDEQYFGPGTRLTVT.

This clone was seen only a few times. The chain carries TRBV19 and TRBJ2-7, with a weak D call TRBD2 (5 bases). CDR3 length: 14 amino acids. V dropped 2 bases and J dropped 0 bases, with 8 bases sitting between them. The germline CDR1 and CDR2 sequences are LNHDA and SQIVND (reference sequence). CDR3 sequence (DNA): TGTGCCAGTAGTATACAAGGGAGCTCCTACGAGCAGTACTTC. Its translation: CASSIQGSSYEQYF.

The chain has TRBV18 and TRBJ1-6; TRBD1 matches 9 bases. CDR1 and CDR2 from the germline V gene are KGHSH and LQKENI. J gave up 5 bases and V 3 bases, and 2 bases lay outside the gene matches. The CDR3 contains 15 residues. The CDR3 coding sequence is TGTGCCAGCTCACCGCGACAGGGGGATAATTCACCCCTCCACTTT. Translation gives CASSPRQGDNSPLHF. The complete variable domain, with remaining parts taken from reference TRBV18 and TRBJ1-6, reads NAGVMQNPRHLVRRRGQEARLRCSPMKGHSHVYWYRQLPEEGLKFMVYLQKENIIDESGMPKERFSAEFPKEGPSILRIQQVVRGDSAAYFCASSPRQGDNSPLHFGNGTRLTVT.

The chain has TRBV30 and TRBJ1-2, with 7 positions matching TRBD1. Germline loops: CDR1 GTSNPN, CDR2 SVGIG (reference sequence). V gave up 2 bases and J gave up 4 bases; unmatched junction bases: 7. The length of the CDR3 is 14 residues. The CDR3 DNA follows: TGTGCCTGGAGTCCTCGGGCAGGGGGCTATGGCTACACCTTC. As protein: CAWSPRAGGYGYTF.

V and J are TRBV4-1 and TRBJ2-1, with 8 bases identical to TRBD1. The length of the CDR3 is 16 residues. Germline loops: CDR1 MGHRA, CDR2 YSYEKL. With 0 bases clipped from V and 5 bases from J, the junction kept 6 bases outside the gene matches. CDR3 amino acids: CASSQDLRQGNNEQFF. The CDR3 DNA sequence: TGCGCCAGCAGCCAAGATCTGAGACAGGGGAACAATGAGCAGTTCTTC.

With regard to this clone: Other DNA sequences in the same sample also yield this CDR3. The rearrangement joins TRBV7-9 to TRBJ1-1; D may be TRBD1 (6 bases). V shed 3 bases and J shed 3 bases, with 8 bases lying between them. This CDR3 spans 13 amino acids. Germline V gene sequence: CDR1 SEHNR, CDR2 FQNEAQ (reference sequence). CDR3 nucleotides: TGTGCCAGCAGCTTTTCAGGGGACACTGAAGCTTTCTTT. Translating it yields CASSFSGDTEAFF. The complete variable domain, with remaining parts taken from reference TRBV7-9 and TRBJ1-1, reads DTGVSQNPRHKITKRGQNVTFRCDPISEHNRLYWYRQTLGQGPEFLTYFQNEAQLEKSRLLSDRFSAERPKGSFSTLEIQRTEQGDSAMYLCASSFSGDTEAFFGQGTRLTVV.

This sequence joins TRBV29-1 and TRBJ2-4; D is possibly TRBD2 (5 bases). The CDR3 contains 13 residues. CDR1 SQVTM and CDR2 ANQGSEA come from the germline V gene. V lost 6 bases and J 0 bases, leaving 9 bases between the germline ends. The CDR3 DNA follows: TGCAGCGTGGACTGGCAAGCCAAAAACATTCAGTACTTC. Translating it yields CSVDWQAKNIQYF.

The rearrangement joins TRBV28 to TRBJ2-1; possibly TRBD2 for D (7 bases). The V gene lost 3 bases and the J gene lost 4 bases, with 13 bases spanning the gap. Germline V CDR1 and CDR2: MDHEN, SYDVKM. CDR3 length: 15 amino acids. The DNA of the CDR3 is TGTGCCAGCAGTTTGGGGGGGCTACGATACAATGAGCAGTTCTTC. Residues: CASSLGGLRYNEQFF.

This chain connects TRBV5-4 to TRBJ1-6; D uncertain. V lost 2 bases, J lost 6 bases, and 15 bases lay in between. This CDR3 is built from 16 residues. Germline V CDR1 and CDR2: SGHNT, YYREEE (reference sequence). CDR3 DNA: TGTGCCAGCAGCTTATGGCCTGACTCCCGTAATTCACCCCTCCACTTT. Its translation: CASSLWPDSRNSPLHF.

The table lists this clone with a few counts. The chain employs TRBV5-1 and TRBJ1-5; D is undetermined. The CDR3 consists of 15 residues. Trimming removed 0 bases from V and 1 base from J, with 8 bases in between. Germline V gene sequence: CDR1 SGHRS, CDR2 YFSETQ. In nucleotides, the CDR3 is TGCGCCAGCAGCTTGGTCCCGGGGAGCAATCAGCCCCAGCATTTT. Its protein is CASSLVPGSNQPQHF. The full variable domain, completed using reference TRBV5-1 and TRBJ1-5, is KAGVTQTPRYLIKTRGQQVTLSCSPISGHRSVSWYQQTPGQGLQFLFEYFSETQRNKGNFPGRFSGRQFSNSRSEMNVSTLELGDSALYLCASSLVPGSNQPQHFGDGTRLSIL.